These 17 T cell receptor beta chains share one sample of origin, sequenced in a study of STAT5B mutations in CD4+ large granular lymphocyte leukemia. Here immunoSEQ multiplex PCR was the method, and the copy in TCRdb shows in-frame clones only, minus some. The sample carries fewer than 30,000 clones, about three quarters recorded once. The sequencing input was CD4+ T cells from blood buffy coats. These receptor sequences come from a human donor in good health.

CDR3 sequence: CGAGSLGTDTQYF. Written as DNA, the CDR3 is TGCGGGGCAGGGAGTCTTGGGACAGATACGCAGTATTTT. This chain joins TRBV29-1 and TRBJ2-3; either TRBD1 or TRBD2 may fit D (5 bases each). CDR1 and CDR2 (germline): SQVTM, ANQGSEA. The CDR3 is 13 residues long.

This clone was counted a few times. V gene TRBV19 combines with J gene TRBJ1-5; TRBD1 is a possible D gene (6 bases). V was pared by 5 bases and J by 5 bases, with 10 bases between. Germline-derived CDR1 and CDR2 are LNHDA and SQIVND (reference sequence). This CDR3 spans 13 amino acids. CDR3 residues: CASSQQGDQPQHF. CDR3 DNA sequence: TGTGCCAGTAGTCAACAGGGCGATCAGCCCCAGCATTTT.

The genes are TRBV5-6 and TRBJ1-2; weak D call: TRBD1 (5 bases). V was shortened by 6 bases and J by 2 bases, with 17 bases between the two germline ends. Germline-derived CDR1 and CDR2 are SGHDT and YYEEEE. The CDR3 consists of 15 residues. The CDR3 sequence is CASTEFETDNYGYTF. CDR3 nucleotides: TGTGCCAGCACTGAATTCGAGACAGACAACTATGGCTACACCTTC.

The chain combines TRBV28 with TRBJ1-5; 7 bases align to TRBD1. The trim removed 8 bases at V and 7 bases at J, leaving 8 bases unmatched. The CDR3 runs 13 residues. Per the germline V gene, CDR1 is MDHEN and CDR2 is SYDVKM. CDR3 coding DNA: TGTGCCAGCCAAGACAGGGTCGTACAGCCCCAGCATTTT. Protein product: CASQDRVVQPQHF.

Only a few counts were recorded for this clone. The V gene is TRBV19, the J gene TRBJ1-5, with a tentative D call TRBD1 (5 bases). The V end lost 5 bases, the J end lost 9 bases, and 20 bases lay between the germline ends. The length of the CDR3 is 15 residues. The germline CDR1 and CDR2 sequences are LNHDA and SQIVND (reference sequence). CDR3 protein: CASSAPGTAFVPQHF. The DNA for the CDR3 is TGTGCCAGTAGTGCTCCCGGGACGGCCTTCGTGCCCCAGCATTTT.

The V call is TRBV19, the J call TRBJ2-7; 10 bases are shared with TRBD2. Trimming cost V 4 bases and J 2 bases; bases outside gene matches: 2. The length of the CDR3 is 14 residues. CDR1 is LNHDA, CDR2 SQIVND, per germline (reference sequence). CDR3 loop: CASSSLAGAYEQYF. The CDR3 nucleotides read TGTGCCAGTAGTAGCCTAGCGGGAGCCTACGAGCAGTACTTC.

This chain joins TRBV28 and TRBJ2-7; 8 nucleotides agree with TRBD1. The germline V gene encodes CDR1 MDHEN and CDR2 SYDVKM. The V segment lost 6 bases and the J segment 1 base; nucleotides outside the gene matches: 8. This CDR3 contains 15 residues. CDR3 residues: CASSQTGVKSYEQYF. As DNA, the CDR3 is TGTGCCAGCAGCCAGACAGGGGTTAAATCCTACGAGCAGTACTTC.

The chain carries TRBV7-2 and TRBJ1-1; perhaps TRBD1 as D (5 bases). This CDR3 contains 15 residues. V lost 8 bases and J 1 base, leaving 17 bases between the germline ends. Germline V lookup: CDR1 SGHTA, CDR2 FQGNSA. In nucleotides, the CDR3 is TGTGCCAGCTCTGCTCGCGGCAGGGAGAACACTGAAGCTTTCTTT. Translated, it gives CASSARGRENTEAFF. The full variable domain, rest sourced from reference TRBV7-2 and TRBJ1-1, is GAGVSQSPSNKVTEKGKDVELRCDPISGHTALYWYRQSLGQGLEFLIYFQGNSAPDKSGLPSDRFSAERTGGSVSTLTIQRTQQEDSAVYLCASSARGRENTEAFFGQGTRLTVV.

This chain links TRBV11-3 with TRBJ1-4; 7 positions match TRBD1. The germline CDR1 and CDR2 sequences are SGHNT and YENEEA. With V trimmed by 3 bases and J by 4 bases, 17 bases remained unmatched. CDR3 size: 19 residues. The CDR3 DNA reads as TGTGCCAGCAGCTTTCCCAAGAGGTGGACAGGTCGACGTAATGAAAAACTGTTTTTT. Residues: CASSFPKRWTGRRNEKLFF.

This clone has more than one count but fewer than ten. The chain is built from TRBV5-6 and TRBJ2-7, with 7 bases aligning to TRBD1. This CDR3 comprises 14 residues. V gave up 5 bases and J gave up 2 bases; unmatched junction bases: 7. CDR1 is SGHDT, CDR2 YYEEEE, per germline. CDR3 residues: CASRRQGFAYEQYV. The CDR3, as DNA: TGTGCCAGCAGGCGACAGGGTTTTGCCTACGAGCAGTACGTC.

The chain is built from TRBV28 and TRBJ1-2; 7 positions match TRBD1. There are 13 residues in the CDR3. Germline V gene data show CDR1 as MDHEN and CDR2 as SYDVKM. V gave up 7 bases and J gave up 5 bases; unmatched junction bases: 7. DNA of the CDR3: TGTGCCAGCAATTCCGGGACAGTGTATGGCTACACCTTC. Protein: CASNSGTVYGYTF.

The chain employs TRBV9 and TRBJ2-7, with 7 positions matching TRBD2. The ends lost 4 bases at V and 7 bases at J; junction bases unmatched: 8. The length of the CDR3 is 13 residues. The germline V gene encodes CDR1 SGDLS and CDR2 YYNGEE. The CDR3 here is CASSPRFSGEQYF. In DNA form, the CDR3 reads TGTGCCAGCAGCCCCCGATTTAGCGGGGAGCAGTACTTC.

The chain is built from TRBV5-6 and TRBJ1-3; TRBD1 matches 7 bases. The CDR3 covers 15 residues. The germline CDR1 and CDR2 sequences are SGHDT and YYEEEE. V dropped 4 bases and J dropped 4; count of bases not matched to a gene: 8. In DNA form, the CDR3 reads TGTGCCAGCAGCGTGACAGGGTTTAGAGGAAACACCATATATTTT. It is translated as CASSVTGFRGNTIYF. Full variable domain (missing parts from reference TRBV5-6 and TRBJ1-3): DAGVTQSPTHLIKTRGQQVTLRCSPKSGHDTVSWYQQALGQGPQFIFQYYEEEERQRGNFPDRFSGHQFPNYSSELNVNALLLGDSALYLCASSVTGFRGNTIYFGEGSWLTVV.

The CDR3 protein is CASSRQGSYGYTF. CDR3 nucleotide sequence: TGTGCCAGTAGTAGACAGGGCAGCTATGGCTACACCTTC. The V gene is TRBV19, the J gene TRBJ1-2; TRBD1 matches 7 bases. With V trimmed by 4 bases and J by 4 bases, 3 bases remained unmatched. The CDR3 is made up of 13 amino acids. Per the germline V gene, CDR1 is LNHDA and CDR2 is SQIVND (reference sequence). The full variable domain, in which reference TRBV19 and TRBJ1-2 provide the parts outside the CDR3, is DGGITQSPKYLFRKEGQNVTLSCEQNLNHDAMYWYRQDPGQGLRLIYYSQIVNDFQKGDIAEGYSVSREKKESFPLTVTSAQKNPTAFYLCASSRQGSYGYTFGSGTRLTVV.

The CDR3 reads CASSPGVGQPQHF. Here the CDR3 DNA reads TGTGCCAGCAGCCCAGGGGTCGGCCAGCCCCAGCATTTT. This chain connects TRBV7-2 to TRBJ1-5; perhaps TRBD1 as D (6 bases). V was trimmed by 5 bases and J by 7 bases, leaving 12 bases between them. CDR3 length: 13 residues. The V gene's germline CDR1 is SGHTA and CDR2 FQGNSA.

The rearrangement links TRBV5-1 to TRBJ2-2, with 9 bases lining up with TRBD1. CDR1 is SGHRS, CDR2 YFSETQ, per germline. The length of the CDR3 is 15 residues. The junction had 5 bases not matched to a gene; V was cut back by 7 bases and J by 1 base. CDR3 in amino acids: CASGGQGGNTGELFF. The CDR3 DNA is TGCGCCAGCGGGGGACAGGGAGGGAACACCGGGGAGCTGTTTTTT.

There are a few counts of this clone. The V and J genes are TRBV5-6 and TRBJ2-4; TRBD1 might be the D (7 bases). Trimming pared 3 bases from V and 3 bases from J, leaving 10 bases between. The germline CDR1 and CDR2 sequences are SGHDT and YYEEEE. CDR3 length: 14 amino acids. CDR3 amino acids: CASSWRDSKNIQYF. The CDR3, as DNA: TGTGCCAGCAGCTGGAGGGACAGCAAAAACATTCAGTACTTC.